The 28 T cell receptor beta chains below were found in one sample sequenced in a study of ipilimumab plus nivolumab after autologous stem cell transplantation. Data came from immunoSEQ multiplex PCR; TCRdb stores just in-frame clones and leaves some out. The table records about 22,000 clones, over 65% of them present only once. This specimen consisted of PBMCs, obtained in a trial of ipilimumab plus nivolumab as post-transplant consolidation. Source of these receptors: a male donor with diffuse large B-cell lymphoma.

The V call is TRBV21-1, the J call TRBJ2-5; the table's D gene call, TRBD2, was not cross checked with the DNA. TRBV21-1 is listed as a pseudogene. The CDR3 is 15 amino acids. The chain's CDR3 is CASSKLAGVQETQYF. The CDR3 region has the DNA TGTGCCAGCAGCAAGCTAGCGGGGGTTCAAGAGACCCAGTACTTC.

A few counts support this clone. The rearrangement uses TRBV5-1 and TRBJ2-3; TRBD1 is a possible D gene (6 bases). The CDR3 has 16 residues. The germline V gene has CDR1 SGHRS and CDR2 YFSETQ. Between the trimmed V and J ends, which lost 5 bases and 0 bases, there was a span of 16 bases. This CDR3 reads CASREHRASSTDTQYF. Written as DNA, the CDR3 is TGCGCCAGCAGGGAACACAGGGCCTCTAGCACAGATACGCAGTATTTT.

This clone occurred a few times. This chain connects TRBV5-1 to TRBJ1-2; TRBD1 might be the D (5 bases). The CDR3 covers 13 residues. V lost 0 bases and J lost 2, with 5 bases in between. Per the germline V gene, CDR1 is SGHRS and CDR2 is YFSETQ. The CDR3 region has the DNA TGCGCCAGCAGCTTGGACAGGAACTATGGCTACACCTTC. It is translated as CASSLDRNYGYTF.

The J gene is TRBJ2-7, the V gene TRBV7-4; 9 nucleotides match TRBD2. This CDR3 region has 16 residues. Trimming at V came to 5 bases and at J to 5 bases, leaving 13 bases not matched to a gene. Per germline, CDR1 SGHVT and CDR2 SQSDAQ. The CDR3 DNA sequence: TGTGCCAGCAGCAGAGATGGGCGAGCGGGAGGTAACGAGCAGTACTTC. This encodes CASSRDGRAGGNEQYF.

The table lists this clone with a count of one. The chain is built from TRBV5-4 and TRBJ2-2; tentative D call: TRBD2 (7 bases). Germline V CDR1 and CDR2: SGHNT, YYREEE (reference sequence). The CDR3 contains 17 residues. V was pared by 3 bases and J by 3 bases, with 18 bases between. CDR3 sequence reads: CASSSGGGGPDTGELFF. The DNA for the CDR3 is TGTGCCAGCAGCTCGGGAGGAGGGGGGCCCGACACCGGGGAGCTGTTTTTT.

The rearrangement links TRBV27 to TRBJ1-1, with no clear D. V was trimmed by 2 bases and J by 0 bases, leaving 4 bases between them. The CDR3 is made up of 13 amino acids. The germline CDR1 and CDR2 sequences are MNHEY and SMNVEV (reference sequence). Written as DNA, the CDR3 is TGTGCCAGCAGTTTAACAGTGAACACTGAAGCTTTCTTT. This codes for CASSLTVNTEAFF.

This clone was counted a single time. This chain joins TRBV5-1 and TRBJ2-5; 8 nucleotides line up with TRBD2. The J segment lost 5 bases and the V segment lost 0 bases, leaving 6 bases of the junction unmatched. The CDR3 consists of 15 residues. Germline V gives CDR1 SGHRS, CDR2 YFSETQ. The CDR3 DNA reads as TGCGCCAGCAGCTTGGTCCCGGGAGGGAGGGAGACCCAGTACTTC. Amino acids: CASSLVPGGRETQYF.

Concerning this clone: The sample has other DNA sequences that encode this CDR3 too. This chain uses TRBV11-3 with TRBJ1-1; D gene unclear. The CDR3 has 14 amino acids. Per the germline V gene, CDR1 is SGHNT and CDR2 is YENEEA. Trimming took off 1 base at V and 3 bases at J, with 9 bases between the two ends. The CDR3 DNA reads TGTGCCAGCAGCTTAGGTCCCGGGGACACTGAAGCTTTCTTT. Translated, it gives CASSLGPGDTEAFF.

This chain connects TRBV2 to TRBJ2-5; maybe TRBD1 (8 bases). Germline CDR1 SNHLY, CDR2 FYNNEI. The CDR3 has 15 residues. Trimming shortened V by 5 bases and J by 5 bases, and 18 bases separated the two germline ends. CDR3 amino acids: CASSPSSQGGETQYF. The CDR3 nucleotides read TGTGCCAGCAGTCCGAGTTCACAGGGGGGGGAGACCCAGTACTTC.

The chain has TRBV19 and TRBJ1-2; 7 nucleotides align to TRBD1. Trimming removed 6 bases from V and 4 bases from J; junction bases left unmatched: 11. The CDR3 loop spans 15 amino acids. Looked up from germline, CDR1 is LNHDA and CDR2 is SQIVND (reference sequence). CDR3 sequence reads: CASRDRTVLSYGYTF. CDR3 coding DNA: TGTGCCAGTAGGGACAGGACCGTATTGAGCTATGGCTACACCTTC.

This clone turned up a few times. The gene calls are TRBV9 and TRBJ2-7; TRBD1 aligns across 7 bases. CDR1 is SGDLS and CDR2 is YYNGEE in the germline V gene. J was trimmed by 4 bases and V by 3 bases; bases with no gene match: 10. The length of the CDR3 is 15 residues. The CDR3 spells CASSARDRDSYEQYF. CDR3 nucleotides: TGTGCCAGCAGCGCCAGGGACAGAGATAGTTACGAGCAGTACTTC.

Written as DNA, the CDR3 is TGTGCCAGTAGTATAGGGATCCGGATCCGCAATCAGCCCCAGCATTTT. Its translation: CASSIGIRIRNQPQHF. The gene calls are TRBV19 and TRBJ1-5; D gene uncertain. The ends were cut back, 1 base at V and 2 bases at J, with 12 bases in the middle. The germline V gene has CDR1 LNHDA and CDR2 SQIVND (reference sequence). This CDR3 contains 16 residues.

The chain joins TRBV14 to TRBJ2-7; D not resolved. CDR3 length: 12 amino acids. V was shortened by 3 bases and J by 12 bases, with 15 bases between the two germline ends. Germline-derived CDR1 and CDR2 are SGHDN and FVKESK. The CDR3 is CASSQTTRWTYF. CDR3 coding DNA: TGTGCCAGCAGCCAGACGACGCGGTGGACGTACTTC.

The chain couples TRBV4-2 to TRBJ2-5; D unclear. In germline, CDR1 is LGHNA, CDR2 YNFKEQ. This CDR3 comprises 15 residues. V gave up 0 bases and J gave up 5 bases, with 13 bases separating them. The CDR3 protein is CASSQDRLDMETQYF. The CDR3, as DNA: TGTGCCAGCAGCCAAGATAGGCTAGATATGGAGACCCAGTACTTC.

The CDR3 nucleotides are TGTGCCAGCAGCTTGGGGGAGTCCTACGAGCAGTACTTC. Its protein is CASSLGESYEQYF. The gene calls are TRBV7-3 and TRBJ2-7; the D call may be TRBD1 or TRBD2 (5 bases each). V was cut by 3 bases and J by 1 base, with 7 bases left in between. The CDR3 totals 13 residues. The germline CDR1 and CDR2 sequences are SGHTA and FQGTGA. The full variable domain, completed using reference TRBV7-3 and TRBJ2-7, is GAGVSQTPSNKVTEKGKYVELRCDPISGHTALYWYRQSLGQGPEFLIYFQGTGAADDSGLPNDRFFAVRPEGSVSTLKIQRTERGDSAVYLCASSLGESYEQYFGPGTRLTVT.

The rearrangement links TRBV27 to TRBJ2-5; 8 bases are a match to TRBD1. The CDR3 loop spans 12 amino acids. Germline V CDR1 and CDR2: MNHEY, SMNVEV (reference sequence). The V segment lost 8 bases and the J segment 4 bases; nucleotides outside the gene matches: 3. For the CDR3, the DNA is TGTGCCAGCCGAACAGGGGGAGAGACCCAGTACTTC. Amino acids: CASRTGGETQYF.

This chain joins TRBV6-1 and TRBJ2-7, with 8 bases fitting TRBD2. This CDR3 comprises 14 residues. J gave up 1 base and V 8 bases, and 7 bases lay outside the gene matches. Germline CDR1 and CDR2: MNHNS and SASEGT. The CDR3 DNA reads TGTGCCAGCTTGCAGCGGGAGAGGTCCTACGAGCAGTACTTC. Encoded protein: CASLQRERSYEQYF.

The chain has TRBV5-4 and TRBJ1-2; TRBD1 might be the D (5 bases). The V end lost 4 bases, the J end lost 4 bases, and 14 bases lay between the germline ends. Germline values: CDR1 SGHNT, CDR2 YYREEE (reference sequence). CDR3 length: 14 residues. The CDR3 DNA reads TGTGCCAGCAGCCCGAACCGGGGGTCCTATGGCTACACCTTC. It is translated as CASSPNRGSYGYTF.

This clone was observed a single time. The DNA for the CDR3 is TGCAGCTCTGGACAGGACGACTACAATGAGCAGTTCTTC. It encodes CSSGQDDYNEQFF. V gene TRBV29-1 combines with J gene TRBJ2-1, with 7 nucleotides matching TRBD1. Germline loops: CDR1 SQVTM, CDR2 ANQGSEA. This CDR3 comprises 13 residues. The V and J ends lost 8 bases and 3 bases, in that order; junction bases with no gene match: 7.

This chain connects TRBV7-2 to TRBJ2-1; D may be TRBD2 (5 bases). CDR3 length equals 15 residues. Germline CDR1 and CDR2: SGHTA and FQGNSA. Trimming stripped 1 base from V and 8 bases from J, with 15 bases between. CDR3 sequence reads: CASSLDSLRSDEQFF. The CDR3 coding sequence is TGTGCCAGCAGCTTAGATAGCCTACGTAGCGATGAGCAGTTCTTC.

The chain links TRBV5-1 to TRBJ2-2; D is uncertain. Per germline, CDR1 SGHRS and CDR2 YFSETQ. V dropped 4 bases and J dropped 7 bases, with 8 bases sitting between them. This CDR3 is built from 12 residues. The CDR3 reads CASSQDYGELFF. The CDR3 DNA sequence: TGCGCCAGCAGCCAAGATTACGGGGAGCTGTTTTTT.

This chain connects TRBV30 to TRBJ2-3; 7 positions match TRBD2. This CDR3 contains 15 residues. Germline CDR1 and CDR2: GTSNPN and SVGIG (reference sequence). Trimming at V came to 0 bases and at J to 0 bases, leaving 3 bases not matched to a gene. The CDR3 is CAWSVLAISTDTQYF. DNA of the CDR3: TGTGCCTGGAGTGTACTAGCGATTAGCACAGATACGCAGTATTTT. The full variable domain, its missing parts supplied by reference TRBV30 and TRBJ2-3, is SQTIHQWPATLVQPVGSPLSLECTVEGTSNPNLYWYRQAAGRGLQLLFYSVGIGQISSEVPQNLSASRPQDRQFILSSKKLLLSDSGFYLCAWSVLAISTDTQYFGPGTRLTVL.

The V and J genes are TRBV6-5 and TRBJ1-1; perhaps TRBD1 as D (6 bases). This CDR3 comprises 14 residues. Germline loops: CDR1 MNHEY, CDR2 SVGAGI. Between the trimmed V and J ends, which lost 7 bases and 4 bases, there was a span of 16 bases. The CDR3 loop is CASKRQADFTEAFF. The CDR3 DNA reads TGTGCCAGCAAACGACAGGCAGACTTCACTGAAGCTTTCTTT.

In this sample, this clone turned up a few times. The rearrangement joins TRBV30 to TRBJ1-2; weak D call: TRBD1 (6 bases). This CDR3 has 12 amino acids. Trimming took 5 bases from V and 6 from J, leaving 13 bases between them. CDR1 and CDR2 from the germline V gene are GTSNPN and SVGIG (reference sequence). CDR3 region: CAWDRWPHGYTF. The DNA for the CDR3 is TGTGCCTGGGACAGGTGGCCGCATGGCTACACCTTC. The variable domain in full, with the rest retrieved from reference TRBV30 and TRBJ1-2, is SQTIHQWPATLVQPVGSPLSLECTVEGTSNPNLYWYRQAAGRGLQLLFYSVGIGQISSEVPQNLSASRPQDRQFILSSKKLLLSDSGFYLCAWDRWPHGYTFGSGTRLTVV.

The chain joins TRBV6-1 to TRBJ1-2, with 8 bases identical to TRBD1. The CDR3 length is 14 residues. V was pared by 6 bases and J by 6 bases, with 9 bases of the junction left unmatched. CDR1 and CDR2 from the germline V gene are MNHNS and SASEGT. Here the CDR3 reads CASRPPTGEHGYTF. Written as DNA, the CDR3 is TGTGCCAGCAGACCCCCGACAGGGGAGCATGGCTACACCTTC.

Within the sample, this clone is medium-sized. The J gene is TRBJ2-7, the V gene TRBV4-2; a weak D match, TRBD2 (6 bases). Germline CDR1 LGHNA, CDR2 YNFKEQ. The CDR3 has 16 residues. V gave up 1 base and J gave up 0 bases, with 13 bases separating them. The DNA of the CDR3 is TGTGCCAGCAGCCAAGCACTAGCTGATAGCTCCTACGAGCAGTACTTC. Translated, it gives CASSQALADSSYEQYF.

This clone has just one count. This rearrangement joins TRBV6-1 to TRBJ2-3; 7 positions agree with TRBD1. The CDR3 totals 16 residues. The germline gives CDR1 MNHNS, CDR2 SASEGT. V gave up 3 bases and J gave up 0 bases; unmatched junction bases: 6. CDR3: CASSDPGTASTDTQYF. The DNA of the CDR3 is TGTGCCAGCAGTGACCCCGGGACAGCTAGCACAGATACGCAGTATTTT.

The table lists this clone with a few counts. This chain joins TRBV5-5 and TRBJ1-5; 8 bases are shared with TRBD1. Germline CDR1 is SGHKS and CDR2 is YYEKEE (reference sequence). CDR3 length equals 14 residues. The V segment lost 0 bases and the J segment 7 bases; nucleotides outside the gene matches: 3. The CDR3 sequence: CASSLGTGNQPQHF. CDR3 nucleotide sequence: TGTGCCAGCAGCTTGGGGACAGGGAACCAGCCCCAGCATTTT.